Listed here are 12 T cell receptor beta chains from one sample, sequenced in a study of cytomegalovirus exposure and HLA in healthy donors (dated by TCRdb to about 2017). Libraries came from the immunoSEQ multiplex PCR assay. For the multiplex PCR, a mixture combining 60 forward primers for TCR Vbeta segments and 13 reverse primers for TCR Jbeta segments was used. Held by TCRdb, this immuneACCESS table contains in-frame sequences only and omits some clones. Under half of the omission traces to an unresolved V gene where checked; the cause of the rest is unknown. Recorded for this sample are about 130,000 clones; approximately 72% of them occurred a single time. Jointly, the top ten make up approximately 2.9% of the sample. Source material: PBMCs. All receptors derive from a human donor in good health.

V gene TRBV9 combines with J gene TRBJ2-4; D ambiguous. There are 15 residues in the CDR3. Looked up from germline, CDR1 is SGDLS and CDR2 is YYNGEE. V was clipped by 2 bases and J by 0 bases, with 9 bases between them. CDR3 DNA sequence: TGTGCCAGCAGCGTGTCAGGTCTAGCCAAAAACATTCAGTACTTC. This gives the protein CASSVSGLAKNIQYF.

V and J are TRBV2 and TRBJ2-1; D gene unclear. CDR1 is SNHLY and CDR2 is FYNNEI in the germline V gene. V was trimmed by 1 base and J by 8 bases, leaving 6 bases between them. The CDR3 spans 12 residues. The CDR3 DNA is TGTGCCAGCAGTGAAGGTTACTATGAGCAGTTCTTC. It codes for CASSEGYYEQFF.

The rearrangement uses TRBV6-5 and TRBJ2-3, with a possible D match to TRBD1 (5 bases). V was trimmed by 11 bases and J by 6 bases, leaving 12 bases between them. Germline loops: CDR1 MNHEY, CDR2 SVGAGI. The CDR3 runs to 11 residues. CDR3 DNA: TGTGCCGTTTCACAGGCTGATACGCAGTATTTT. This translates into CAVSQADTQYF.

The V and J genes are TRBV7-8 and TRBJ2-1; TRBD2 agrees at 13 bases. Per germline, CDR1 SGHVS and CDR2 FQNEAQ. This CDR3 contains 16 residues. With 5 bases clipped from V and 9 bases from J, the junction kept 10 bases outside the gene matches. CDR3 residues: CASSPATGLAGCEQFF. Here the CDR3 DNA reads TGTGCCAGCAGCCCCGCTACGGGACTAGCGGGATGTGAGCAGTTCTTC.

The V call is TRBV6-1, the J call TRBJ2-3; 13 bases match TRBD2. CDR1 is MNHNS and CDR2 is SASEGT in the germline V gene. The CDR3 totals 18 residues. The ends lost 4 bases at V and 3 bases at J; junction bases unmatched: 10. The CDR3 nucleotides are TGTGCCAGCAGTGTCACTAGCGGGAGGGAAGTGGGAACAGATACGCAGTATTTT. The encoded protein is CASSVTSGREVGTDTQYF.

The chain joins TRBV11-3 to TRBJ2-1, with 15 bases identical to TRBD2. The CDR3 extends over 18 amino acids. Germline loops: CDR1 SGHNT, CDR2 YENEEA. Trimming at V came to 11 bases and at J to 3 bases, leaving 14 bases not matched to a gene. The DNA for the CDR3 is TGTGCCTCAGACCCCGGACTAGCGGGGGGGCTATACTACAATGAGCAGTTCTTC. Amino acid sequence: CASDPGLAGGLYYNEQFF.

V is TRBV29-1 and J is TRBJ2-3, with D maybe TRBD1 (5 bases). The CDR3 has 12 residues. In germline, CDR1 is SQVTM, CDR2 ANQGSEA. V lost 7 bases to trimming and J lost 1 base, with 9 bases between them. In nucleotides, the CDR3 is TGCAGCGCCAAGACAGGCACAGATACGCAGTATTTT. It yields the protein CSAKTGTDTQYF.

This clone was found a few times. CDR3 DNA sequence: TGTGCCAGCAGGTCTTCTCGGGTGGTCGGCACTGAAGCTTTCTTT. It codes for CASRSSRVVGTEAFF. This sequence joins TRBV6-5 and TRBJ1-1; D gene uncertain. Trimming pared 6 bases from V and 4 bases from J, leaving 18 bases between. Germline assignment: CDR1 MNHEY and CDR2 SVGAGI. This CDR3 contains 15 residues.

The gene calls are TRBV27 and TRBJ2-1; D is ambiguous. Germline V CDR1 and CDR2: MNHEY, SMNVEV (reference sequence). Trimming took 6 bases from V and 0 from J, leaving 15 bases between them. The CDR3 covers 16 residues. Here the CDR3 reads CASSSNRWSSYNEQFF. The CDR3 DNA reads TGTGCCAGCAGCTCAAATCGCTGGAGCTCCTACAATGAGCAGTTCTTC.

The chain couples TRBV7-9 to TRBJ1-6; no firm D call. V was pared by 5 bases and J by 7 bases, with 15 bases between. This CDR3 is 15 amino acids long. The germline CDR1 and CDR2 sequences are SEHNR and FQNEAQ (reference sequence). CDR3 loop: CASSRIMPGNSPLHF. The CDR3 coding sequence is TGTGCCAGCAGCCGGATAATGCCAGGAAATTCACCCCTCCACTTT.

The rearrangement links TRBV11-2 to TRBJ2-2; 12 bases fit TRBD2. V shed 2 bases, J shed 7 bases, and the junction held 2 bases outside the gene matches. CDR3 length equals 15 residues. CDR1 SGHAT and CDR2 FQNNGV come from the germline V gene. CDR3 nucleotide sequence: TGTGCCAGCAGCTTACTAGCGGGAGGGGGCGGGGAGCTGTTTTTT. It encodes CASSLLAGGGGELFF.

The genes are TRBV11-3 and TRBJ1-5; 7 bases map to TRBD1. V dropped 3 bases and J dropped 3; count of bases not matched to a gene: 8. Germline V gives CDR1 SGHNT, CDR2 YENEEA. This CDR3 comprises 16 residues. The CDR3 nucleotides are TGTGCCAGCAGCTTTAGGGGGACAGTCTTCAATCAGCCCCAGCATTTT. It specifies CASSFRGTVFNQPQHF.